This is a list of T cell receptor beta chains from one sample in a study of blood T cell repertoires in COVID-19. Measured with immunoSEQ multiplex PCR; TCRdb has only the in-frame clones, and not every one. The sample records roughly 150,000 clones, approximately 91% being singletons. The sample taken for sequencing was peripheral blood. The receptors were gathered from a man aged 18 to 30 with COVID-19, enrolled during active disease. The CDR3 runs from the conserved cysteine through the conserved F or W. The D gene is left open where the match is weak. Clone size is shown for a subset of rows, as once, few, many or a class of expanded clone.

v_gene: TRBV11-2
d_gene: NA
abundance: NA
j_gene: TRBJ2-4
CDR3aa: CASSLETGVRSWMAKNIQYF
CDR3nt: TGTGCCAGCAGCTTAGAGACCGGGGTTCGAAGCTGGATGGCCAAAAACATTCAGTACTTC

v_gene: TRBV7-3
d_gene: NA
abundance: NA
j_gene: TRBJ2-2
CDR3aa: CASSPRGGELFF
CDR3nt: TGTGCCAGCAGCCCAAGAGGCGGGGAGCTGTTTTTT

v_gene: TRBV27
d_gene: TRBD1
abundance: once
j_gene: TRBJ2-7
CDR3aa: CASSSTGGSYEQYF
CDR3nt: TGTGCCAGCAGTTCAACAGGGGGGTCCTACGAGCAGTACTTC

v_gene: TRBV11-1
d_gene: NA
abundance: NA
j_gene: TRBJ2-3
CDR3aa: CASSHPLEDTQYF
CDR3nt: TGTGCCAGCAGTCACCCCCTGGAGGATACGCAGTATTTT

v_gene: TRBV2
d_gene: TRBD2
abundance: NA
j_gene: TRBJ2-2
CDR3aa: CASSPSGRALYTGELFF
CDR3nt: TGTGCCAGCAGCCCTAGCGGGAGGGCCTTGTACACCGGGGAGCTGTTTTTT

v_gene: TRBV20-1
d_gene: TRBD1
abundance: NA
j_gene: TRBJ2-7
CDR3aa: CSARDRGEQYF
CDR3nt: TGCAGTGCCCGGGACAGGGGCGAGCAGTACTTC

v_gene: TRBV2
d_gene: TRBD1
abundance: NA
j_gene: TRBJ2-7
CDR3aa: CASRGQGAYEQYF
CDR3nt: TGTGCCAGCAGGGGACAGGGGGCCTACGAGCAGTACTTC

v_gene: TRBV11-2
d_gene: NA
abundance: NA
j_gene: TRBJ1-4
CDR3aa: CASSLTSLAGVGSNEKLFF
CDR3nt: TGTGCCAGCAGCTTGACCTCCTTGGCAGGGGTAGGGTCTAATGAAAAACTGTTTTTT

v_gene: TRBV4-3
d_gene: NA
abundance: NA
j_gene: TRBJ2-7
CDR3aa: CASSQLARSTYEQYF
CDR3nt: TGCGCCAGCAGCCAATTGGCTAGGTCTACCTACGAGCAGTACTTC

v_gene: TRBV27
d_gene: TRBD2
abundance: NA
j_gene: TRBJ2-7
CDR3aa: CASRLTSGRSEQYF
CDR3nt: TGTGCCAGCAGGCTGACTAGCGGGAGATCGGAGCAGTACTTC

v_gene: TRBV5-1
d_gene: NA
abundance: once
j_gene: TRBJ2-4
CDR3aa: CASSLAQGNIQYF
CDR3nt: TGCGCCAGCAGCTTGGCGCAGGGTAACATTCAGTACTTC

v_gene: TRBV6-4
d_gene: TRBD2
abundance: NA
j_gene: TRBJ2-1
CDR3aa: CASSRGGVMDNEQFF
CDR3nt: TGTGCCAGCAGTCGGGGGGGTGTGATGGACAATGAGCAGTTCTTC

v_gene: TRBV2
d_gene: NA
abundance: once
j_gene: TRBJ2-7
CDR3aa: CASSAKYYRPYEQYF
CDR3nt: TGTGCCAGCAGTGCCAAGTACTACCGACCCTACGAGCAGTACTTC

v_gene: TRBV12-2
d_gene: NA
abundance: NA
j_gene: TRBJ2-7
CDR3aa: CASRLAGTHEQYF
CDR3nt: TGTGCAAGTCGCTTAGCCGGGACACACGAGCAGTACTTC

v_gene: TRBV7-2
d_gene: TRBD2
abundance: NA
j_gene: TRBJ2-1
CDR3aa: CASSLAGPSSGIGEQFF
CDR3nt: TGTGCCAGCAGCTTAGCAGGGCCTTCTAGCGGGATCGGTGAGCAGTTCTTC

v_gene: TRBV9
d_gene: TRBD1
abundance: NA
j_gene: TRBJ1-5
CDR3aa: CASSPGTGYNQPQHF
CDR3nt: TGTGCCAGCAGCCCCGGGACAGGGTACAATCAGCCCCAGCATTTT

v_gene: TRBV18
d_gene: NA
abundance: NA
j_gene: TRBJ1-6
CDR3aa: CASSPAGSSYNSPLHF
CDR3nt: TGTGCCAGCTCACCGGCTGGCAGCTCCTATAATTCACCCCTCCACTTT

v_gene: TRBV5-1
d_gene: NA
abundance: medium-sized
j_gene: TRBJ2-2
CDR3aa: CASTLIGGNTGELFF
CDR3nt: TGCGCCAGCACCCTTATTGGCGGGAACACCGGGGAGCTGTTTTTT

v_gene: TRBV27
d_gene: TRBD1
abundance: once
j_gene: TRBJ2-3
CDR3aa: CASSHPSTGLRTDTQYF
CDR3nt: TGTGCCAGCAGTCACCCCTCGACAGGGCTTCGCACAGATACGCAGTATTTT

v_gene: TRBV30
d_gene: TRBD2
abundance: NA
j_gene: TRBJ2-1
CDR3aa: CAWSLAGGFYNEQFF
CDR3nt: TGTGCCTGGAGTTTAGCGGGAGGCTTCTACAATGAGCAGTTCTTC

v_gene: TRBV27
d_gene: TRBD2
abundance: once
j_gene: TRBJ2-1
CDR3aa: CASSLGLAGYYNEQFF
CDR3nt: TGTGCCAGCAGTTTGGGACTAGCGGGCTACTACAATGAGCAGTTCTTC

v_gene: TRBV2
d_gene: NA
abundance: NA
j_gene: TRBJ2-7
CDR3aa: CASSEIWPASYEQYF
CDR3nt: TGTGCCAGCAGTGAGATCTGGCCCGCATCCTACGAGCAGTACTTC

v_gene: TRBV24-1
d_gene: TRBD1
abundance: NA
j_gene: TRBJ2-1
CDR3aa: CATSETGGISYNEQFF
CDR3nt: TGTGCCACCAGTGAAACAGGGGGGATATCCTACAATGAGCAGTTCTTC

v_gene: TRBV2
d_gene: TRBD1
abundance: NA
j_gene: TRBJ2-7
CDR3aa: CASRRDSSYEQYF
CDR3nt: TGTGCCAGCAGGAGGGACAGCTCCTACGAGCAGTACTTC

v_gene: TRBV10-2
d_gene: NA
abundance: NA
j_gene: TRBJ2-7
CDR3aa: CASSESGGIYEQYF
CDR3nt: TGCGCCAGCAGTGAGTCTGGCGGTATATACGAGCAGTACTTC

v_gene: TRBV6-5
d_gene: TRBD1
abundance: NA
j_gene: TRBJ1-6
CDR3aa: CASSRTGRDNSPLHF
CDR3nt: TGTGCCAGCAGTCGGACAGGCAGGGATAATTCACCCCTCCACTTT

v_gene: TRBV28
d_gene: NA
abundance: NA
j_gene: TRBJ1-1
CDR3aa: CASSLAKGPGLAEAFF
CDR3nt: TGTGCCAGCAGTTTAGCAAAGGGCCCAGGGTTGGCTGAAGCTTTCTTT

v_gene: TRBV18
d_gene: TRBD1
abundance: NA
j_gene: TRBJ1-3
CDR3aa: CASSLGQHDGNTIYF
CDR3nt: TGTGCCAGCTCACTGGGACAGCACGACGGAAACACCATATATTTT

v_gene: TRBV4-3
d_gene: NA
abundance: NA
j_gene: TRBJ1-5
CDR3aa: CASSLYSNQPQHF
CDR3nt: TGCGCCAGCAGCCTGTATAGCAATCAGCCCCAGCATTTT

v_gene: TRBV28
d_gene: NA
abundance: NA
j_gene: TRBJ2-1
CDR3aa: CASSFKGSWVNEQFF
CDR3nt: TGTGCCAGCAGCTTCAAGGGGTCGTGGGTCAATGAGCAGTTCTTC

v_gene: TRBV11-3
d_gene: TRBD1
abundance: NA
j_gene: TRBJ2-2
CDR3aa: CASSLSRGPTGELFF
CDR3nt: TGTGCCAGCAGCTTGAGCAGGGGGCCAACCGGGGAGCTGTTTTTT

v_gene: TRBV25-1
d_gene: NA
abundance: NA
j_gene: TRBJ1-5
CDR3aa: CASSEGHLQPQHF
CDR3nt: TGTGCCAGCAGTGAGGGCCATCTCCAGCCCCAGCATTTT

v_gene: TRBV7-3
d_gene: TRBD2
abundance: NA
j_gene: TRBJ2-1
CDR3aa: CASSLTGTSGNKSTNEQFF
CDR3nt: TGTGCCAGCAGCCTAACCGGGACTAGCGGGAATAAGTCTACAAATGAGCAGTTCTTC

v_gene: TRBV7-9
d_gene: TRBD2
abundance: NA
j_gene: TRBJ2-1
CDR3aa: CASSLGLAGVGDEQFF
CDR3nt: TGTGCCAGCAGCTTGGGGCTAGCGGGAGTAGGCGATGAGCAGTTCTTC

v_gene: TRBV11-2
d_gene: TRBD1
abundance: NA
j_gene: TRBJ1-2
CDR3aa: CASSTGTAFGYGYTF
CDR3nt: TGTGCCAGCAGCACCGGGACAGCCTTTGGATATGGCTACACCTTC

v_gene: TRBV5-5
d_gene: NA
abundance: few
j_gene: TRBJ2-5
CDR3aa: CASSLIVGPQETQYF
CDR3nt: TGTGCCAGCAGCTTGATAGTGGGGCCCCAAGAGACCCAGTACTTC

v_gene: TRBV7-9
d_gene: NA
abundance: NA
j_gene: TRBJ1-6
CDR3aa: CASSSWRTPRGNSPLHF
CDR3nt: TGTGCCAGCAGCTCGTGGAGGACGCCACGGGGTAACTCACCCCTCCACTTT

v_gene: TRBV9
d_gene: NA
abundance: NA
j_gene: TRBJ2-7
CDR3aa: CASSVGVSGYEQYF
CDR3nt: TGTGCCAGCAGCGTAGGGGTTAGCGGATACGAGCAGTACTTC

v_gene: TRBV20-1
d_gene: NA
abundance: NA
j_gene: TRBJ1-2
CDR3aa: CSATTGFGYTF
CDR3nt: TGCAGTGCCACGACAGGTTTCGGCTACACCTTC

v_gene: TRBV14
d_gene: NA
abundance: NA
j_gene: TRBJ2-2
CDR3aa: CASSQDRIRVDTGELFF
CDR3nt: TGTGCCAGCAGCCAAGATAGGATCAGGGTGGACACCGGGGAGCTGTTTTTT

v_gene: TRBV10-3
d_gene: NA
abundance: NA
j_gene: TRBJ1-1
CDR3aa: CAISESLRNMNTEAFF
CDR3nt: TGTGCCATCAGTGAGTCTTTGCGGAACATGAACACTGAAGCTTTCTTT

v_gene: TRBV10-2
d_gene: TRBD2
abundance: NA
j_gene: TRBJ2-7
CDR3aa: CASRPSGTYEQYF
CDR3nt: TGCGCCAGCAGGCCTAGCGGGACCTACGAGCAGTACTTC

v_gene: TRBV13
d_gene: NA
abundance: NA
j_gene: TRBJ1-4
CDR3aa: CASSLGLRQNEKLFF
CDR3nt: TGTGCCAGCAGCTTAGGCCTACGACAGAATGAAAAACTGTTTTTT

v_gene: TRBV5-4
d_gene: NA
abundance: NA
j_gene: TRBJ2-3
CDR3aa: CASYSEYSTDTQYF
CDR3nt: TGTGCCAGCTATAGCGAATATAGCACAGATACGCAGTATTTT

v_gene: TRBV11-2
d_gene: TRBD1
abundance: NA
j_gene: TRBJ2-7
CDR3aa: CASSRQSTGASEQYF
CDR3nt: TGTGCCAGCAGCCGTCAGTCCACAGGGGCAAGCGAGCAGTACTTC

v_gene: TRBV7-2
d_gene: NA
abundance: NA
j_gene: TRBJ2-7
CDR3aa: CASSPTSGSYEQYF
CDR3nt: TGTGCCAGCAGCCCTACCTCAGGGTCCTACGAGCAGTACTTC

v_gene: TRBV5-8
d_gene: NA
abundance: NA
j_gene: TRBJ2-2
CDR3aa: CASSKAGTLTGELFF
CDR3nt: TGTGCCAGCAGCAAAGCCGGGACACTCACCGGGGAGCTGTTTTTT

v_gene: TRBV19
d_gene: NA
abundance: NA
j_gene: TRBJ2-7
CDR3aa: CASSAGLSGYEQYF
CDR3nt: TGTGCCAGTAGTGCCGGACTTTCTGGGTACGAGCAGTACTTC

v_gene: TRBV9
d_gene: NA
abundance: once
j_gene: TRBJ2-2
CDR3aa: CASSGGAATGELFF
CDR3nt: TGTGCCAGCAGCGGTGGGGCGGCGACCGGGGAGCTGTTTTTT

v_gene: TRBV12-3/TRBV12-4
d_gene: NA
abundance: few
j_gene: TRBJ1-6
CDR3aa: CASSLATGLHF
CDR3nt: TGTGCCAGCAGTTTGGCCACAGGCCTCCACTTT

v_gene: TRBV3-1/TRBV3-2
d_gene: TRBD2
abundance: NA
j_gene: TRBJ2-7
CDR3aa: CASSSGTSGIYEQYF
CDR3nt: TGTGCCAGCAGTTCCGGGACTAGCGGAATCTACGAGCAGTACTTC

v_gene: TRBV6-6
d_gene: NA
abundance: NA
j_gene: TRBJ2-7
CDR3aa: CASLKGRQHITYEQYF
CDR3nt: TGTGCCAGCCTGAAGGGGCGGCAGCACATTACCTACGAGCAGTACTTC